This entry lists 21 T cell receptor beta chains sequenced from one sample in a study of cytomegalovirus exposure and HLA in healthy donors. This PCR relied on a set of 60 Vbeta primers and 13 Jbeta primers. The method was immunoSEQ multiplex PCR; TCRdb's version includes in-frame clones alone and lacks a portion of them. The sample includes 200,000 to 250,000 clones, about 85% of them seen just once. The sequencing sample was made of PBMCs. These receptor sequences come from a woman aged 45 to 65 in good health and CMV-seropositive.

The chain recombines TRBV6-5 with TRBJ2-3; 11 bases map to TRBD2. The germline CDR1 and CDR2 sequences are MNHEY and SVGAGI. The V segment lost 6 bases and the J segment 2 bases; nucleotides outside the gene matches: 4. The CDR3 length is 15 residues. The CDR3 loop reads CASSRLAGNTDTQYF. DNA of the CDR3: TGTGCCAGCAGCCGACTAGCGGGGAACACAGATACGCAGTATTTT.

The chain uses TRBV28 and TRBJ2-3; a weak D match, TRBD2 (5 bases). The CDR3 is 21 residues long. With 8 bases removed from V and 1 base from J, the gap between germline ends came to 34 bases. The V gene's germline CDR1 is MDHEN and CDR2 SYDVKM. The CDR3 DNA reads TGTGCCAGCGGTAAGGTTGACTACGGATTAATTTTCGAATCCCGCACAGATACGCAGTATTTT. It specifies CASGKVDYGLIFESRTDTQYF.

In this sample, this clone turned up a few times. This chain joins TRBV7-2 and TRBJ1-1, with D maybe TRBD1 (5 bases). V lost 5 bases, J lost 1 base, and 11 bases lay in between. The CDR3 length is 14 residues. The V gene's germline CDR1 is SGHTA and CDR2 FQGNSA. This CDR3 reads CASSRVGQNTEAFF. The CDR3 DNA follows: TGTGCCAGCAGCAGGGTCGGACAGAACACTGAAGCTTTCTTT.

This clone was detected only once. This chain joins TRBV6-4 and TRBJ2-7; 7 bases map to TRBD2. This CDR3 has 14 amino acids. Losses at the gene ends were 6 bases for V and 3 bases for J; bases not matched to a gene: 8. Germline V gene sequence: CDR1 MRHNA, CDR2 SNTAGT. The CDR3 is CASRRVGEGYEQYF. The CDR3 bases are TGTGCCAGCAGGAGAGTCGGGGAGGGCTACGAGCAGTACTTC.

This clone was counted once. The V gene is TRBV6-1, the J gene TRBJ1-1; no firm D call. Germline loops: CDR1 MNHNS, CDR2 SASEGT. Trimming left V 4 bases short and J 1 base short, with 16 bases between. This CDR3 comprises 16 residues. The CDR3 region is CASSGVGLPQNTEAFF. In nucleotides, the CDR3 is TGTGCCAGCAGTGGGGTTGGACTGCCCCAGAACACTGAAGCTTTCTTT.

For the CDR3, the DNA is TGTGCCAGTAGTACCGGACAGGGGACCTACAATGAGCAGTTCTTC. It codes for CASSTGQGTYNEQFF. This chain joins TRBV19 and TRBJ2-1, with 9 bases identical to TRBD1. The germline CDR1 and CDR2 sequences are LNHDA and SQIVND (reference sequence). Trimming at V came to 4 bases and at J to 2 bases, leaving 3 bases not matched to a gene. There are 15 residues in the CDR3.

Only one count was recorded for this clone. V is TRBV7-8 and J is TRBJ1-2, with 8 bases that match TRBD1. The junction had 6 bases not matched to a gene; V was cut back by 1 base and J by 8 bases. The CDR3 loop spans 14 amino acids. Germline V gives CDR1 SGHVS, CDR2 FQNEAQ. The CDR3 DNA follows: TGTGCCAGCAGCTTAGGCCAGGGGGCTGAAGGCTACACCTTC. Its protein product is CASSLGQGAEGYTF.

In this sample, this clone turned up a few times. The chain has TRBV7-2 and TRBJ1-2; the D is unclear. The CDR3 has 12 residues. Germline lookup yields CDR1 SGHTA and CDR2 FQGNSA. V gave up 10 bases and J gave up 0 bases, with 9 bases separating them. CDR3 sequence reads: CATGDSNYGYTF. CDR3 in DNA: TGTGCCACCGGGGATTCTAACTATGGCTACACCTTC.

The chain couples TRBV19 to TRBJ2-2; tentative D call: TRBD2 (6 bases). CDR1 is LNHDA and CDR2 is SQIVND in the germline V gene (reference sequence). Trimming shortened V by 5 bases and J by 7 bases, and 17 bases separated the two germline ends. This CDR3 region has 15 residues. This CDR3 is CASSFRRGGGGELFF. The CDR3 nucleotides read TGTGCCAGTAGTTTCAGGCGGGGAGGTGGCGGGGAGCTGTTTTTT.

V gene TRBV4-1 combines with J gene TRBJ2-1, with 11 bases matching TRBD1. CDR3 length: 17 residues. V trimming: 2 bases; J trimming: 3 bases; junction bases outside the gene matches: 6. CDR1 is MGHRA, CDR2 YSYEKL, per germline. The CDR3 spells CASSQSRTGGSYNEQFF. DNA of the CDR3: TGCGCCAGCAGCCAATCGAGGACAGGGGGCAGCTACAATGAGCAGTTCTTC.

CDR3 residues: CASSSGMLSGYTF. CDR3 nucleotides: TGTGCCAGCAGTTCCGGGATGCTCTCCGGCTACACCTTC. This chain uses TRBV28 with TRBJ1-2; D remains ambiguous. Trimming left V 4 bases short and J 8 bases short, with 14 bases between. The CDR3 is made up of 13 amino acids. Germline V gene sequence: CDR1 MDHEN, CDR2 SYDVKM.

A single count supports this clone. J is TRBJ2-3 and V is TRBV28, with 9 bases aligning to TRBD2. Losses at the gene ends were 5 bases for V and 1 base for J; bases not matched to a gene: 22. There are 21 residues in the CDR3. Germline V gene data show CDR1 as MDHEN and CDR2 as SYDVKM. CDR3 coding DNA: TGTGCCAGCAGTCCACCATCTTCAATAGCGGGGGAAATCGTCGGCACAGATACGCAGTATTTT. Its translation: CASSPPSSIAGEIVGTDTQYF. Filled out from reference TRBV28 and TRBJ2-3, the complete variable domain reads DVKVTQSSRYLVKRTGEKVFLECVQDMDHENMFWYRQDPGLGLRLIYFSYDVKMKEKGDIPEGYSVSREKKERFSLILESASTNQTSMYLCASSPPSSIAGEIVGTDTQYFGPGTRLTVL.

The V gene is TRBV29-1, the J gene TRBJ1-1; 7 nucleotides agree with TRBD1. CDR1 and CDR2 from the germline V gene are SQVTM and ANQGSEA. Unmatched junction bases numbered 7, after V lost 7 bases and J lost 5 bases. This CDR3 is 12 amino acids long. The CDR3 here is CSGIAGGTEAFF. The CDR3 DNA reads TGCAGCGGCATCGCAGGGGGGACTGAAGCTTTCTTT.

This rearrangement joins TRBV7-2 to TRBJ2-4, with TRBD1 matching 8 bases. The germline gives CDR1 SGHTA, CDR2 FQGNSA. There are 14 residues in the CDR3. V shed 2 bases and J 8 bases; nucleotides not matched to a gene: 5. The CDR3 DNA reads TGTGCCAGCAGCTTACAGGGGGCTGGAGACATTCAGTACTTC. Translated: CASSLQGAGDIQYF.

This chain joins TRBV6-5 and TRBJ1-3, with a possible D match to TRBD1 (5 bases). Trimming took 7 bases from V and 0 from J, leaving 13 bases between them. The CDR3 extends over 15 amino acids. Per the germline V gene, CDR1 is MNHEY and CDR2 is SVGAGI. CDR3 in DNA: TGTGCCAGCATGACGGGTAGGGGCTCTGGAAACACCATATATTTT. It translates to CASMTGRGSGNTIYF.

The J gene is TRBJ2-1, the V gene TRBV18; D is perhaps TRBD2 (5 bases). Trimming took off 3 bases at V and 3 bases at J, with 6 bases between the two ends. Germline CDR1 KGHSH, CDR2 LQKENI. This CDR3 contains 13 residues. The CDR3 spells CASSPEGYNEQFF. The CDR3 coding sequence is TGTGCCAGCTCACCCGAGGGCTACAATGAGCAGTTCTTC.

CDR3 residues: CASSLDRGNEKLFF. In DNA, the CDR3 is TGTGCCAGTAGTCTTGACAGGGGGAATGAAAAACTGTTTTTT. The chain uses TRBV19 and TRBJ1-4; the match to TRBD1 covers 9 bases. The CDR3 covers 14 residues. Germline CDR1 reads LNHDA; CDR2 reads SQIVND (reference sequence). V was pared by 5 bases and J by 5 bases, with 3 bases of the junction left unmatched.

The V gene is TRBV10-1, the J gene TRBJ2-5; TRBD1 matches at 7 bases. This CDR3 contains 14 residues. With V trimmed by 6 bases and J by 5 bases, 9 bases remained unmatched. Per germline, CDR1 WNHNN and CDR2 SYGVQD (reference sequence). The DNA of the CDR3 is TGCGCCAGCAGCCCGGACAGGCTCCGGGAGACCCAGTACTTC. As protein: CASSPDRLRETQYF.

V usage is TRBV7-2 and J usage is TRBJ1-1; no reliable D call. V was trimmed by 2 bases and J by 5 bases, leaving 15 bases between them. The CDR3 consists of 15 residues. Per the germline V gene, CDR1 is SGHTA and CDR2 is FQGNSA. Written as DNA, the CDR3 is TGTGCCAGCAGCTTATGGCGGAGATCGGGGACTGAAGCTTTCTTT. This sequence encodes CASSLWRRSGTEAFF.

The V and J genes are TRBV5-1 and TRBJ2-3, with 12 nucleotides matching TRBD2. The CDR3 covers 17 residues. The V gene end was trimmed by 0 bases and the J gene end by 1 base; junction bases not matched to a gene: 3. Germline CDR1 reads SGHRS; CDR2 reads YFSETQ. In DNA, the CDR3 is TGCGCCAGCAGCTTGGAGCGACTAGCGGGGGGCACAGATACGCAGTATTTT. Translating gives CASSLERLAGGTDTQYF.

CDR3 sequence: CASSLRGGGRAEAFF. The CDR3 DNA follows: TGTGCCAGTAGCCTCCGTGGTGGGGGCAGGGCTGAAGCTTTCTTT. The chain uses TRBV19 and TRBJ1-1; possible D gene TRBD1, 6 bases. The ends were cut back, 6 bases at V and 6 bases at J, with 20 bases in the middle. The germline gives CDR1 LNHDA, CDR2 SQIVND (reference sequence). CDR3 length equals 15 residues.